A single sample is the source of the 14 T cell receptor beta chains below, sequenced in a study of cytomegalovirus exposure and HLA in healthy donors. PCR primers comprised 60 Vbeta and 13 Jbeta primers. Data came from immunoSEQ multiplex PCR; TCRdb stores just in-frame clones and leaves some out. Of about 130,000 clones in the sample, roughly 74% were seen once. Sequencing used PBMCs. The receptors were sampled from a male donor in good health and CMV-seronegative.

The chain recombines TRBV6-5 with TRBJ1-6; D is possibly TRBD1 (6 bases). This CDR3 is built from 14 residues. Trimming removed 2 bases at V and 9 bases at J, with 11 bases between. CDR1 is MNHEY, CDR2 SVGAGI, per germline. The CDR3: CASSYTGGGSPLHF. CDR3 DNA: TGTGCCAGCAGTTACACGGGAGGGGGTTCACCCCTCCACTTT.

CDR3 sequence reads: CASSRLAGTSTDTQYF. In DNA form, the CDR3 reads TGTGCCAGTAGCCGACTAGCGGGAACTAGCACAGATACGCAGTATTTT. The chain employs TRBV19 and TRBJ2-3; TRBD2 matches at 11 bases. V shed 6 bases and J 0 bases; nucleotides not matched to a gene: 5. The CDR3 totals 16 residues. Germline CDR1 LNHDA, CDR2 SQIVND (reference sequence).

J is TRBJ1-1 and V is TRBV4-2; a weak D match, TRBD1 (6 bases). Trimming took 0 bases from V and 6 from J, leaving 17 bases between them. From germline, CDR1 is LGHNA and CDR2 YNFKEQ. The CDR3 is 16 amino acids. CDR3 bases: TGTGCCAGCAGCCAAGATGAGATGGGAAAGGGGGCTGAAGCTTTCTTT. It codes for CASSQDEMGKGAEAFF.

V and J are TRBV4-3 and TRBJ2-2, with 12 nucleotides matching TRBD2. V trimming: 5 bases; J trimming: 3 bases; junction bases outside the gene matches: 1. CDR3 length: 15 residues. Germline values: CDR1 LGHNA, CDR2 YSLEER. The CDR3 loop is CASSASGGDTGELFF. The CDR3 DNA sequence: TGCGCCAGCAGCGCTAGCGGGGGGGACACCGGGGAGCTGTTTTTT.

This chain's CDR3 is CASSLGQGRNTEAFF. The CDR3 DNA follows: TGTGCCAGCAGTTTAGGACAGGGGAGGAACACTGAAGCTTTCTTT. The V gene is TRBV27, the J gene TRBJ1-1; TRBD1 aligns across 9 bases. The ends lost 2 bases at V and 1 base at J; junction bases unmatched: 2. Germline CDR1 reads MNHEY; CDR2 reads SMNVEV (reference sequence). There are 15 residues in the CDR3.

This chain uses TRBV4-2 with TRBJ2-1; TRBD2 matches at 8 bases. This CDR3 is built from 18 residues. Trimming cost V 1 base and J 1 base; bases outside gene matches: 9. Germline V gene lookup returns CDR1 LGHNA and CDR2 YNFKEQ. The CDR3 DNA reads TGTGCCAGCAGCCAAGCCCCCTTGGCGGGAGGATCCTACAATGAGCAGTTCTTC. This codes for CASSQAPLAGGSYNEQFF.

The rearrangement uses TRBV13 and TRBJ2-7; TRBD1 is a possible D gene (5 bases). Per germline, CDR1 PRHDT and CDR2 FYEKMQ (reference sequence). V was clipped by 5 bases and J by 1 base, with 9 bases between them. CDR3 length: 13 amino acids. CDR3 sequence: CASSPPGSYEQYF. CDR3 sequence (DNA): TGTGCCAGCAGCCCCCCAGGGTCCTACGAGCAGTACTTC.

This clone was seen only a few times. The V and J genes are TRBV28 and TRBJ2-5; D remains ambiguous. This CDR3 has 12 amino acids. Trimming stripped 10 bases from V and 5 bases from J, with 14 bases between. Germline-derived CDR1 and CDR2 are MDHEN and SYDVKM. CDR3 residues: CAIQRIGETQYF. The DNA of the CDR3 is TGTGCCATCCAGCGTATCGGGGAGACCCAGTACTTC.

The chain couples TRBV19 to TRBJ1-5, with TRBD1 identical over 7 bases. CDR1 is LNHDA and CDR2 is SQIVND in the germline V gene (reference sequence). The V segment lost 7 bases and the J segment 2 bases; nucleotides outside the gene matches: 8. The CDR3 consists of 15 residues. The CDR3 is CASTRGGGGNQPQHF. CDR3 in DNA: TGTGCCAGTACCCGAGGGGGCGGTGGCAATCAGCCCCAGCATTTT.

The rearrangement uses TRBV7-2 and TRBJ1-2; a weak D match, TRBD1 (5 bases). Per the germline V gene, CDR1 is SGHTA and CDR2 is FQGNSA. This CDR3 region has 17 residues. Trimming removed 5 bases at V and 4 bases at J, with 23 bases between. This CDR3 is CASSVRVGSGFLYGYTF. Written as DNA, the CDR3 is TGTGCCAGCAGCGTCAGGGTTGGTTCAGGATTTCTCTATGGCTACACCTTC.

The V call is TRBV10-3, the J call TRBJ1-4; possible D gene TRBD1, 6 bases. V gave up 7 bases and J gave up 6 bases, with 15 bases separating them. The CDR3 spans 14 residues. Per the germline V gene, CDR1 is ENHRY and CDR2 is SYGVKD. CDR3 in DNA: TGTGCCATCAAGGCGGGGGGCGCGGATGAAAAACTGTTTTTT. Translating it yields CAIKAGGADEKLFF.

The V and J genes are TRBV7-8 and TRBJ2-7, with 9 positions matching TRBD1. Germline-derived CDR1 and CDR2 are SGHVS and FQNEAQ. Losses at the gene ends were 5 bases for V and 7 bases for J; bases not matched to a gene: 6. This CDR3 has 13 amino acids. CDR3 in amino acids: CASSRGTGMEQYF. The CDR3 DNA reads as TGTGCCAGCAGCCGCGGGACAGGGATGGAGCAGTACTTC. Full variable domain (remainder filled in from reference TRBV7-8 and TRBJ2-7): GAGVSQSPRYKVAKRGQDVALRCDPISGHVSLFWYQQALGQGPEFLTYFQNEAQLDKSGLPSDRFFAERPEGSVSTLKIQRTQQEDSAVYLCASSRGTGMEQYFGPGTRLTVT.

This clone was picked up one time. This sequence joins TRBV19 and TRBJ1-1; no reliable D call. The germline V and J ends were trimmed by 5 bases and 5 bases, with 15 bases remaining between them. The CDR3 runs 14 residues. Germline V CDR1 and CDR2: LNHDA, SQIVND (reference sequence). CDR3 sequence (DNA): TGTGCCAGTAGTTTTCTAGGACTGGGGACTGAAGCTTTCTTT. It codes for CASSFLGLGTEAFF.

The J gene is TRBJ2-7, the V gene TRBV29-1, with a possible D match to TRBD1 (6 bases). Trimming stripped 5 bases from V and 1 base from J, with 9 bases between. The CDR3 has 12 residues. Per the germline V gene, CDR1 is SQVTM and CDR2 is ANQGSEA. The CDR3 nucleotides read TGCAGCGTTTCAGGGGAATCCTACGAGCAGTACTTC. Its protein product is CSVSGESYEQYF.